Sequencing of this TCR beta chain was carried out in a study of blood T cell repertoires in COVID-19. Looking at the study overall: Spain, Italy and the United States supplied samples that represented acute and convalescent COVID-19. Sources were T cells, B-cell-depleted T cells, or PBMCs; the material itself was cDNA or gDNA.

How the authors handled the data: Estimation of nucleated cell counts was performed using reference gene primer amplification. Sequenced by immunoSEQ multiplex PCR; TCRdb stores in-frame clones only, minus some. The V and J calls and clone size come from that table; D and trimming were worked out from the DNA. Counted here are a few hundred thousand clones, 70% to 90% occurring once; the ten biggest clones make up roughly 1.7%. Those who participated ranged in age from roughly 18 to 90 years and resided in around 22 US areas. There are 15 residues in the CDR3. Germline V gives CDR1 LGHNA, CDR2 YSLEER. Trimming pared 4 bases from V and 1 base from J, leaving 12 bases between.

Sequencing used PBMCs or T cells enriched from blood (not recorded which). The chain joins TRBV4-3 to TRBJ2-3, with a possible D match to TRBD1 (6 bases). This receptor was obtained from a woman between 50 and 59 years old who had recovered from COVID-19. CDR3 sequence reads: CASSRNRDGTDTQYF. CDR3 DNA sequence: TGCGCCAGCAGCCGGAACAGGGACGGCACAGATACGCAGTATTTT.